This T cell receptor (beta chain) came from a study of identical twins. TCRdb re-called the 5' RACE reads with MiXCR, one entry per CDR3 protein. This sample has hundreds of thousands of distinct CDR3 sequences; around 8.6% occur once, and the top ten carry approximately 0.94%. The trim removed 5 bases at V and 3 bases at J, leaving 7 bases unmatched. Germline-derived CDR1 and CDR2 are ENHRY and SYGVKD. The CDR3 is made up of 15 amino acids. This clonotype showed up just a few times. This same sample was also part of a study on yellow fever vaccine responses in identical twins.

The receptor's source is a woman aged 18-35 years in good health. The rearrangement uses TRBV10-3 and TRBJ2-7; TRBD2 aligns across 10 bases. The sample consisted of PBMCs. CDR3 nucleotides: TGTGCCATCAGTCGTTGGACTAGCGGATACTACGAGCAGTACTTC. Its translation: CAISRWTSGYYEQYF.